Listed below are T cell receptor beta chains from one sample, sequenced in a study of shared clonotypes between healthy human individuals. The method was immunoSEQ multiplex PCR; TCRdb's version includes in-frame clones alone and lacks a portion of them. Among about 870,000 clones listed, more than 85% were seen once. Material for sequencing was naive CD8+ T cells sorted from blood. Receptors were obtained from a man aged 30 to 45 in good health. Each CDR3 is given with its conserved first and last residue. Fields, in order: CDR3 protein, J gene, V gene.

cdr3_aa: CASRRGTGELFF; j_call: TRBJ2-2; v_call: TRBV27
cdr3_aa: CASSYSKASGSNEQFF; j_call: TRBJ2-1; v_call: TRBV6-6
cdr3_aa: CASSLSGGGEYQETQYF; j_call: TRBJ2-5; v_call: TRBV27
cdr3_aa: CASSLDDEQYF; j_call: TRBJ2-7; v_call: TRBV5-6
cdr3_aa: CASKMMSGSNNEQFF; j_call: TRBJ2-1; v_call: TRBV27
cdr3_aa: CASSYPAEAFF; j_call: TRBJ1-1; v_call: TRBV6-5
cdr3_aa: CASSLQGPNEKLFF; j_call: TRBJ1-4; v_call: TRBV6-1
cdr3_aa: CASSQGTSSYNEQFF; j_call: TRBJ2-1; v_call: TRBV4-1
cdr3_aa: CASSVYIPDSGNTIYF; j_call: TRBJ1-3; v_call: TRBV7-9
cdr3_aa: CASSQMGTGTAETQYF; j_call: TRBJ2-5; v_call: TRBV28
cdr3_aa: CASSSQGGTDTQYF; j_call: TRBJ2-3; v_call: TRBV7-7
cdr3_aa: CASSLAQGAIYGYTF; j_call: TRBJ1-2; v_call: TRBV5-1
cdr3_aa: CASSFTGFEAFF; j_call: TRBJ1-1; v_call: TRBV5-1
cdr3_aa: CASSLVWREIPNEQFF; j_call: TRBJ2-1; v_call: TRBV7-9
cdr3_aa: CASSFGTAYGYTF; j_call: TRBJ1-2; v_call: TRBV27
cdr3_aa: CAWSDNTGELFF; j_call: TRBJ2-2; v_call: TRBV30
cdr3_aa: CASSQGAGTGNYEQYF; j_call: TRBJ2-7; v_call: TRBV14
cdr3_aa: CASSSEMTSSYGYTF; j_call: TRBJ1-2; v_call: TRBV5-4
cdr3_aa: CASSQETGGYQPQHF; j_call: TRBJ1-5; v_call: TRBV4-1
cdr3_aa: CASTPGRRSYNEQFF; j_call: TRBJ2-1; v_call: TRBV19
cdr3_aa: CASSTRDGSNTGELFF; j_call: TRBJ2-2; v_call: TRBV19
cdr3_aa: CASRSRGDTQYF; j_call: TRBJ2-3; v_call: TRBV27
cdr3_aa: CASGGAGFTDTQYF; j_call: TRBJ2-3; v_call: TRBV27
cdr3_aa: CASSLTSGSTHEQYF; j_call: TRBJ2-7; v_call: TRBV5-4
cdr3_aa: CAWSVSQLTGELFF; j_call: TRBJ2-2; v_call: TRBV30
cdr3_aa: CASSTGNEQYF; j_call: TRBJ2-7; v_call: TRBV28
cdr3_aa: CASTVFAGSYEQYF; j_call: TRBJ2-7; v_call: TRBV2
cdr3_aa: CASTPTTGTYEQYF; j_call: TRBJ2-7; v_call: TRBV7-9
cdr3_aa: CASSQDLAGVSYEQYF; j_call: TRBJ2-7; v_call: TRBV4-3
cdr3_aa: CASSLAGGADTQYF; j_call: TRBJ2-3; v_call: TRBV5-4
cdr3_aa: CATSEGPNTGELFF; j_call: TRBJ2-2; v_call: TRBV15
cdr3_aa: CASSQRETGAYNEQFF; j_call: TRBJ2-1; v_call: TRBV4-1
cdr3_aa: CASSLSSSGIQETQYF; j_call: TRBJ2-5; v_call: TRBV11-2
cdr3_aa: CASSLVQGAAEQYF; j_call: TRBJ2-7; v_call: TRBV5-1
cdr3_aa: CASSVAVGGLYEQYF; j_call: TRBJ2-7; v_call: TRBV9
cdr3_aa: CASSSKFGEQFF; j_call: TRBJ2-1; v_call: TRBV25-1
cdr3_aa: CASNEEGAWNEQFF; j_call: TRBJ2-1; v_call: TRBV27
cdr3_aa: CASSQDRGYPYEQYF; j_call: TRBJ2-7; v_call: TRBV4-3
cdr3_aa: CASSYSLAQGETQYF; j_call: TRBJ2-5; v_call: TRBV6-5
cdr3_aa: CASSLGGNYQPQHF; j_call: TRBJ1-5; v_call: TRBV7-9
cdr3_aa: CASSYAAGTYSYEQYF; j_call: TRBJ2-7; v_call: TRBV6-6
cdr3_aa: CASRGGPYEQYF; j_call: TRBJ2-7; v_call: TRBV27
cdr3_aa: CASSSAVGNTLQPQHF; j_call: TRBJ1-5; v_call: TRBV7-6
cdr3_aa: CASSLRGRQVVVGGYTF; j_call: TRBJ1-2; v_call: TRBV11-3
cdr3_aa: CAITPDRRETQYF; j_call: TRBJ2-5; v_call: TRBV10-3
cdr3_aa: CASSLLWARDLEKREQYF; j_call: TRBJ2-7; v_call: TRBV28
cdr3_aa: CASSAGASGTRVEQYF; j_call: TRBJ2-7; v_call: TRBV9
cdr3_aa: CASSESPLAGNTGELFF; j_call: TRBJ2-2; v_call: TRBV10-1
cdr3_aa: CASSFREIAGELFF; j_call: TRBJ2-2; v_call: TRBV28